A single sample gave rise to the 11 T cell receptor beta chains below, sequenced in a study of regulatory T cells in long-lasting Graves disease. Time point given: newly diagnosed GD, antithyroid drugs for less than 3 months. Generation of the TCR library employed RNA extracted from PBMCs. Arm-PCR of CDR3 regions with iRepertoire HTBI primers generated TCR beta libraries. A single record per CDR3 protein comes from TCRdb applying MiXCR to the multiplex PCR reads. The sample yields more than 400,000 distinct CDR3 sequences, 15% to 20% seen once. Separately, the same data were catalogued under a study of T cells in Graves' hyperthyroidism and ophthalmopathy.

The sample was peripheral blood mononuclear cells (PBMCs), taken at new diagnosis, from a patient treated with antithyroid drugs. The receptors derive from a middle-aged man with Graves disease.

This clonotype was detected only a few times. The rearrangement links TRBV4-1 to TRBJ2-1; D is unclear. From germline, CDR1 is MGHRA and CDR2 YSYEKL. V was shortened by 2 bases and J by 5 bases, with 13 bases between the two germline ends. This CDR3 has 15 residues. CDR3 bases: TGCGCCAGCAGCCAACGTTCCGATGGGGACAATGAGCAGTTCTTC. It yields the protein CASSQRSDGDNEQFF.

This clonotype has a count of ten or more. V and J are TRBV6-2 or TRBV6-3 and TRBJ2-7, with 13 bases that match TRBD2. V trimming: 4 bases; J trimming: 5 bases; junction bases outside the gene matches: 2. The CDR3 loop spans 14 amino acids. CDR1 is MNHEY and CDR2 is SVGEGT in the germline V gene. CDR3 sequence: CASSWTSGSNEQYF. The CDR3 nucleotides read TGTGCCAGCAGTTGGACTAGCGGGAGTAACGAGCAGTACTTC.

The CDR3 spells CSARVEKGLTTYNEQFF. The DNA for the CDR3 is TGCAGTGCTAGAGTGGAAAAGGGCCTAACGACCTACAATGAGCAGTTCTTC. This chain uses TRBV20-1 with TRBJ2-1; D is unresolved. Looked up from germline, CDR1 is DFQATT and CDR2 is SNEGSKA (reference sequence). V was shortened by 1 base and J by 2 bases, with 18 bases between the two germline ends. There are 17 residues in the CDR3.

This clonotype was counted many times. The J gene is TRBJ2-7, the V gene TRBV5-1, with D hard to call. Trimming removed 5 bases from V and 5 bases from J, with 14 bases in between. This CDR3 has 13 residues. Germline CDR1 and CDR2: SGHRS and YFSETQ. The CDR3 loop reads CASSRASGNEQYF. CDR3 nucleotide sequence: TGCGCCAGCAGTCGTGCTTCGGGCAACGAGCAGTACTTC.

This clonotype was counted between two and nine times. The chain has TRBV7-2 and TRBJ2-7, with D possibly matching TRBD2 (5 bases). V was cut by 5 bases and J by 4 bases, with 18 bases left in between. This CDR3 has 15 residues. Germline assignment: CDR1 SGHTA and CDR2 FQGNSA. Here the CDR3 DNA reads TGTGCCAGCAGCCCTCGGACTCCTTCGGAGTACGAGCAGTACTTC. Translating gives CASSPRTPSEYEQYF. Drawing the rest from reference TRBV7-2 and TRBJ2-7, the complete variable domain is GAGVSQSPSNKVTEKGKDVELRCDPISGHTALYWYRQSLGQGLEFLIYFQGNSAPDKSGLPSDRFSAERTGGSVSTLTIQRTQQEDSAVYLCASSPRTPSEYEQYFGPGTRLTVT.

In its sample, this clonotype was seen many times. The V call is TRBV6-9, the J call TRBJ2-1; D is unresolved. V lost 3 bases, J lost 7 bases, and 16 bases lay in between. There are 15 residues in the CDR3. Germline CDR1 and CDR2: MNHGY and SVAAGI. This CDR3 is CASSYSLGPRNEQFF. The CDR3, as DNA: TGTGCCAGCAGTTACTCTTTAGGGCCCCGGAATGAGCAGTTCTTC.

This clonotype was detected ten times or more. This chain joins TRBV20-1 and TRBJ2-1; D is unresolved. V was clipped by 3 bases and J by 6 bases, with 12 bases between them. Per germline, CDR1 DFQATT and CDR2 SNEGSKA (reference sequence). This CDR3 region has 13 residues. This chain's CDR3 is CSASGQALNEQFF. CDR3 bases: TGCAGTGCTAGTGGGCAGGCTCTCAATGAGCAGTTCTTC.

CDR3 nucleotides: TGCAGTGCTAGAGATGGGGGACTTTCGGAGACCCAGTACTTC. Its translation is CSARDGGLSETQYF. This chain links TRBV20-1 with TRBJ2-5; a weak D match, TRBD2 (6 bases). CDR3 length equals 14 residues. Trimming removed 0 bases at V and 5 bases at J, with 13 bases between. The germline CDR1 and CDR2 sequences are DFQATT and SNEGSKA (reference sequence).

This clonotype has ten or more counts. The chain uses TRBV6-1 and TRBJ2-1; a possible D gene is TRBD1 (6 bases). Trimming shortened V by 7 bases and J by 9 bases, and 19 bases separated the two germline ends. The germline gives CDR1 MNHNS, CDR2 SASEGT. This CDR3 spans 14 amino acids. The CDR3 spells CASTTNTGSGEQFF. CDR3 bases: TGTGCCAGCACCACTAACACAGGGAGCGGTGAGCAGTTCTTC.

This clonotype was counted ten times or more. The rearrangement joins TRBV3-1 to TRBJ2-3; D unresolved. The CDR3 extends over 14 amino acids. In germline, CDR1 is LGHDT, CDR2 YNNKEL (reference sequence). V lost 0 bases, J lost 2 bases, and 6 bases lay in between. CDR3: CASSQEGTTDTQYF. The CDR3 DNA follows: TGTGCCAGCAGCCAAGAAGGCACCACAGATACGCAGTATTTT.

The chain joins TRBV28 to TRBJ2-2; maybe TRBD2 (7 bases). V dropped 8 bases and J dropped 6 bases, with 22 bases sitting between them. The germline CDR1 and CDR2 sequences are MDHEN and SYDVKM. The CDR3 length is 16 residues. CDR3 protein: CASGHTRGGPAGELFF. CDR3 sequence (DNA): TGTGCCAGCGGCCATACTAGGGGGGGGCCGGCCGGGGAGCTGTTTTTT.